Listed below are T cell receptor beta chains from one sample, sequenced in a study of blood T cell repertoires in COVID-19. The protocol was immunoSEQ multiplex PCR, while the TCRdb copy is restricted to in-frame clones and leaves out a portion. Of approximately 150,000 clones listed, 85% are singletons. The sequencing input was PBMCs or T cells enriched from blood (not recorded which). All receptors come from a woman aged 40 to 49 who had recovered from COVID-19. Each CDR3 is given with its conserved first and last residue. The order of the fields is J gene, D gene, clone size, V gene, CDR3 protein, CDR3 DNA. The D gene is left open where the match is weak. A clone size is listed for some rows: how often the clone was seen (once, few, many), or a class if it is expanded.

J: TRBJ2-1
D: .
size: .
V: TRBV24-1
CDR3: CATSDPGLDNEQFF
DNA: TGTGCCACCAGTGATCCCGGGTTGGACAATGAGCAGTTCTTC

J: TRBJ2-7
D: .
size: .
V: TRBV5-4
CDR3: CASSLKGGRTYEQYF
DNA: TGTGCCAGCAGCTTGAAGGGAGGTCGGACCTACGAGCAGTACTTC

J: TRBJ1-5
D: TRBD1
size: .
V: TRBV4-1
CDR3: CASSRTGAGQPQHF
DNA: TGCGCCAGCAGCCGTACAGGGGCTGGACAGCCCCAGCATTTT

J: TRBJ1-1
D: .
size: .
V: TRBV4-2
CDR3: CASSGGGANTEAFF
DNA: TGTGCCAGCAGCGGGGGGGGAGCGAACACTGAAGCTTTCTTT

J: TRBJ2-3
D: .
size: .
V: TRBV15
CDR3: CATSRGTSRQGDTDTQYF
DNA: TGTGCCACCAGCAGGGGGACTTCTCGGCAGGGCGACACAGATACGCAGTATTTT

J: TRBJ2-7
D: .
size: .
V: TRBV4-1
CDR3: CASSQDRIYEQYF
DNA: TGCGCCAGCAGCCAAGACAGGATTTACGAGCAGTACTTC

J: TRBJ2-3
D: TRBD2
size: .
V: TRBV7-9
CDR3: CASSSLASGRVNTDTQYF
DNA: TGTGCCAGCAGCTCTTTAGCTAGCGGGAGAGTTAACACAGATACGCAGTATTTT

J: TRBJ2-7
D: .
size: .
V: TRBV5-8
CDR3: CASSLDPTSLLTYEQYF
DNA: TGTGCCAGCAGCCTGGACCCCACTAGCCTTTTAACCTACGAGCAGTACTTC

J: TRBJ1-1
D: .
size: .
V: TRBV7-8
CDR3: CASSAIRLEAFF
DNA: TGTGCCAGCAGCGCAATTCGACTTGAAGCTTTCTTT

J: TRBJ1-6
D: .
size: .
V: TRBV12-3/TRBV12-4
CDR3: CASRFQGRSPLHF
DNA: TGTGCCAGCAGGTTCCAGGGTCGTTCACCCCTCCACTTT

J: TRBJ2-1
D: TRBD2
size: few
V: TRBV4-2
CDR3: CASSPGGGNSNEQFF
DNA: TGTGCCAGCAGCCCTGGCGGGGGAAATTCCAATGAGCAGTTCTTC

J: TRBJ1-4
D: TRBD1
size: .
V: TRBV7-8
CDR3: CASSFGTGVTEKLFF
DNA: TGTGCCAGCAGTTTTGGGACAGGGGTGACTGAAAAACTGTTTTTT

J: TRBJ1-1
D: TRBD1
size: .
V: TRBV19
CDR3: CASSLRGGANTEAFF
DNA: TGTGCCAGCTCGCTTCGAGGGGGCGCGAACACTGAAGCTTTCTTT

J: TRBJ1-1
D: .
size: .
V: TRBV5-4
CDR3: CASSLETVNTEAFF
DNA: TGTGCCAGCAGCTTGGAGACAGTGAACACTGAAGCTTTCTTT

J: TRBJ1-4
D: .
size: many
V: TRBV2
CDR3: CASSEYRTNEKLFF
DNA: TGTGCCAGCAGTGAATACAGAACTAATGAAAAACTGTTTTTT

J: TRBJ2-2
D: .
size: .
V: TRBV6-5
CDR3: CASSSPEGSNTGELFF
DNA: TGTGCCAGCAGTTCGCCCGAGGGATCGAACACCGGGGAGCTGTTTTTT

J: TRBJ2-1
D: TRBD2
size: many
V: TRBV30
CDR3: CAWKVPSGANNEQFF
DNA: TGTGCCTGGAAAGTCCCTAGCGGGGCTAACAATGAGCAGTTCTTC

J: TRBJ1-1
D: TRBD1
size: once
V: TRBV18
CDR3: CASPRTGTMNTEAFF
DNA: TGTGCCAGCCCAAGGACAGGGACTATGAACACTGAAGCTTTCTTT

J: TRBJ1-2
D: .
size: .
V: TRBV12-3/TRBV12-4
CDR3: CASSPGSSTDTF
DNA: TGTGCCAGCAGCCCAGGCAGCTCCACGGACACCTTC

J: TRBJ1-5
D: .
size: .
V: TRBV6-1
CDR3: CASSEGQVNQPQHF
DNA: TGTGCCAGCAGTGAAGGACAGGTCAATCAGCCCCAGCATTTT

J: TRBJ1-1
D: TRBD1
size: .
V: TRBV5-8
CDR3: CASSGDRGYRDREPNTEAFF
DNA: TGTGCCAGCAGCGGGGATAGGGGATACCGGGACAGAGAGCCGAACACTGAAGCTTTCTTT

J: TRBJ1-5
D: .
size: .
V: TRBV18
CDR3: CASSPEEVGNQPQHF
DNA: TGTGCCAGCTCACCGGAGGAGGTGGGGAATCAGCCCCAGCATTTT

J: TRBJ1-1
D: .
size: once
V: TRBV9
CDR3: CASSVVTAPDTEAFF
DNA: TGTGCCAGCAGCGTAGTTACAGCACCGGATACTGAAGCTTTCTTT

J: TRBJ1-1
D: .
size: .
V: TRBV10-2
CDR3: CASRPGDTEAFF
DNA: TGCGCCAGCAGACCAGGGGACACTGAAGCTTTCTTT

J: TRBJ2-1
D: TRBD1
size: .
V: TRBV24-1
CDR3: CATSNRDRDNEQFF
DNA: TGTGCCACCAGTAACCGGGACAGGGACAATGAGCAGTTCTTC

J: TRBJ1-2
D: .
size: once
V: TRBV6-1
CDR3: CASSEARRLDGYTF
DNA: TGTGCCAGCAGTGAAGCGCGCAGGTTGGATGGCTACACCTTC

J: TRBJ1-1
D: TRBD1
size: .
V: TRBV2
CDR3: CASSFGQGEAFF
DNA: TGTGCCAGCAGCTTCGGACAGGGTGAAGCTTTCTTT

J: TRBJ2-6
D: TRBD1
size: few
V: TRBV5-1
CDR3: CASSSSGTDSGANVLTF
DNA: TGCGCCAGCAGCTCCTCCGGGACAGACTCTGGGGCCAACGTCCTGACTTTC

J: TRBJ2-5
D: .
size: .
V: TRBV7-3
CDR3: CASSLEAGGQETQYF
DNA: TGTGCCAGCAGCTTAGAAGCGGGTGGTCAAGAGACCCAGTACTTC

J: TRBJ1-2
D: .
size: .
V: TRBV4-1
CDR3: CASSQVLVPYGYTF
DNA: TGCGCCAGCAGCCAAGTACTGGTTCCTTATGGCTACACCTTC

J: TRBJ1-1
D: .
size: once
V: TRBV27
CDR3: CASRGRGNTEAFF
DNA: TGTGCCAGCCGAGGGCGAGGGAACACTGAAGCTTTCTTT

J: TRBJ1-4
D: TRBD1
size: few
V: TRBV5-1
CDR3: CASSFGQGAEKLFF
DNA: TGCGCCAGCAGCTTCGGACAGGGTGCCGAAAAACTGTTTTTT

J: TRBJ1-1
D: TRBD1
size: .
V: TRBV5-5
CDR3: CASSWGQGRTEAFF
DNA: TGTGCCAGCAGCTGGGGACAGGGAAGAACTGAAGCTTTCTTT

J: TRBJ1-2
D: TRBD1
size: .
V: TRBV15
CDR3: CATSSLHRGTGYGYTF
DNA: TGTGCCACCAGCAGTTTGCACAGGGGAACGGGCTATGGCTACACCTTC

J: TRBJ2-1
D: TRBD2
size: medium-sized
V: TRBV4-2
CDR3: CASSQETGSGGAGNEQFF
DNA: TGTGCCAGCAGCCAAGAAACAGGGAGCGGGGGGGCCGGCAATGAGCAGTTCTTC

J: TRBJ2-5
D: TRBD2
size: .
V: TRBV3-1/TRBV3-2
CDR3: CASSPPGGGGETQYF
DNA: TGTGCCAGCAGCCCCCCGGGGGGGGGTGGGGAGACCCAGTACTTC

J: TRBJ1-2
D: .
size: .
V: TRBV3-1/TRBV3-2
CDR3: CASSQAPLIDGYTF
DNA: TGTGCCAGCAGCCAAGCGCCGCTAATTGATGGCTACACCTTC

J: TRBJ1-1
D: TRBD1
size: .
V: TRBV5-4
CDR3: CASSVDRGRGSTEAFF
DNA: TGTGCCAGCAGCGTCGACAGGGGGCGCGGGAGCACTGAAGCTTTCTTT

J: TRBJ1-1
D: TRBD1
size: .
V: TRBV5-4
CDR3: CASSLKITGTGDTEAFF
DNA: TGTGCCAGCAGCTTAAAGATTACCGGGACAGGGGACACTGAAGCTTTCTTT

J: TRBJ2-7
D: .
size: few
V: TRBV5-1
CDR3: CASSLGHRDYEQYF
DNA: TGCGCCAGCAGCTTGGGTCACAGGGACTACGAGCAGTACTTC

J: TRBJ2-2
D: TRBD1
size: .
V: TRBV30
CDR3: CAWSDGDRAGTGELFF
DNA: TGTGCCTGGAGTGACGGGGACAGGGCGGGAACCGGGGAGCTGTTTTTT

J: TRBJ2-7
D: TRBD1
size: .
V: TRBV6-5
CDR3: CASSFRQGPSYEQYF
DNA: TGTGCCAGCAGTTTCCGACAGGGTCCGTCCTACGAGCAGTACTTC

J: TRBJ2-7
D: TRBD1
size: .
V: TRBV6-6
CDR3: CASRAFGTGYNEQYF
DNA: TGTGCCAGCAGAGCGTTCGGGACAGGGTATAACGAGCAGTACTTC

J: TRBJ2-5
D: TRBD1
size: .
V: TRBV6-6
CDR3: CASRTTGTGSQETQYF
DNA: TGTGCCAGCAGGACGACCGGGACAGGGTCCCAAGAGACCCAGTACTTC

J: TRBJ1-3
D: .
size: .
V: TRBV29-1
CDR3: CRATHDSGNTIYF
DNA: TGCCGCGCTACACACGACTCTGGAAACACCATATATTTT

J: TRBJ2-7
D: .
size: .
V: TRBV9
CDR3: CASSPRTGVEQYF
DNA: TGTGCCAGCAGCCCACGCACAGGTGTCGAGCAGTACTTC

J: TRBJ2-3
D: .
size: .
V: TRBV11-1
CDR3: CASSPGGDTQYF
DNA: TGTGCCAGCAGCCCCGGCGGAGATACGCAGTATTTT

J: TRBJ2-6
D: TRBD2
size: .
V: TRBV9
CDR3: CASSTASGRHLGGANVLTF
DNA: TGTGCCAGCAGCACGGCTAGCGGGAGGCATCTAGGGGGGGCCAACGTCCTGACTTTC